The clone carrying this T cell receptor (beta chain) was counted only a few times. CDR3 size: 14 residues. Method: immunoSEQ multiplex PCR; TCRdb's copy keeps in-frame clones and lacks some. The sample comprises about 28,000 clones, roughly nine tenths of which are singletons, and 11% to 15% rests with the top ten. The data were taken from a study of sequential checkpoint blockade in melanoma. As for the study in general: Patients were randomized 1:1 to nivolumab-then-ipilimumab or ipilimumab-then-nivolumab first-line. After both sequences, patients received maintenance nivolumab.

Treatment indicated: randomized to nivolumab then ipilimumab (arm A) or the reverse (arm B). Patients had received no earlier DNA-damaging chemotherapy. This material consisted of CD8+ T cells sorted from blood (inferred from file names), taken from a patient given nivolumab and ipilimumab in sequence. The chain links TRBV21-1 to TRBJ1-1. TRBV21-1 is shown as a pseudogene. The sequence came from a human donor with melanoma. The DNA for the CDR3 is TGTGCCAGCAGCAAATTTCGGGTGAACACTGAAGCTTTCTTT. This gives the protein CASSKFRVNTEAFF.